This entry lists 19 T cell receptor beta chains sequenced from one sample in a study of blood T cell repertoires in COVID-19. Sequencing used immunoSEQ multiplex PCR; TCRdb keeps in-frame clones, though not all of them. The profile shows about 170,000 clones, around 85% of them singletons. Sequencing was done on a sample of peripheral blood. The receptors originated from a man in his 60s who had recovered from COVID-19.

The chain is built from TRBV18 and TRBJ2-7; 9 positions agree with TRBD1. The V gene end was trimmed by 3 bases and the J gene end by 5 bases; junction bases not matched to a gene: 5. This CDR3 has 14 residues. The germline CDR1 and CDR2 sequences are KGHSH and LQKENI. CDR3 region: CASSPAQGAHEQYF. The CDR3 DNA is TGTGCCAGCTCACCGGCACAGGGGGCCCACGAGCAGTACTTC.

This clone was picked up a small number of times. The sample carries other DNA sequences with the same CDR3. This sequence joins TRBV5-6 and TRBJ2-7; 9 bases map to TRBD1. Germline assignment: CDR1 SGHDT and CDR2 YYEEEE. J was trimmed by 4 bases and V by 4 bases; bases with no gene match: 6. This CDR3 region has 14 residues. CDR3 amino acids: CASSLGQGRYEQYF. DNA for the CDR3: TGTGCCAGCAGCCTTGGACAGGGGCGATACGAGCAGTACTTC.

This rearrangement joins TRBV25-1 to TRBJ1-2; D is perhaps TRBD1 (6 bases). Germline-derived CDR1 and CDR2 are MGHDK and SYGVNS. V lost 3 bases and J 8 bases, leaving 25 bases between the germline ends. The CDR3 has 17 residues. Here the CDR3 reads CASSDYMGTHLKGGYTF. The DNA of the CDR3 is TGTGCCAGCAGTGATTACATGGGGACACATCTCAAGGGAGGCTACACCTTC.

CDR3 residues: CASSLQQGAYEQYF. CDR3 coding DNA: TGTGCCAGCAGCCTTCAACAGGGGGCCTACGAGCAGTACTTC. The rearrangement uses TRBV3-1 (or the pseudogene TRBV3-2) and TRBJ2-7; 8 bases align to TRBD1. CDR1 and CDR2 (germline): LGHDT, YNNKEL (reference sequence). The CDR3 is made up of 14 amino acids. With V trimmed by 4 bases and J by 2 bases, 4 bases remained unmatched.

The genes are TRBV6-5 and TRBJ1-6, with 9 bases lining up with TRBD1. The CDR3 has 14 amino acids. Trimming took 4 bases from V and 8 from J; bases not matched to a gene: 3. Germline values: CDR1 MNHEY, CDR2 SVGAGI. Here the CDR3 DNA reads TGTGCCAGCAGTTTCCGGGACAGGGATTCACCCCTCCACTTT. Protein product: CASSFRDRDSPLHF.

J is TRBJ2-5 and V is TRBV11-3; D is uncertain. V was trimmed by 5 bases and J by 2 bases, leaving 6 bases between them. Germline V gene data show CDR1 as SGHNT and CDR2 as YENEEA. The CDR3 loop spans 12 amino acids. The CDR3 nucleotides read TGTGCCAGCAGCCTCCTTCAAGAGACCCAGTACTTC. As protein: CASSLLQETQYF.

The V gene is TRBV5-4, the J gene TRBJ1-2; 8 positions agree with TRBD1. In germline, CDR1 is SGHNT, CDR2 YYREEE (reference sequence). With V trimmed by 4 bases and J by 8 bases, 13 bases remained unmatched. The CDR3 has 15 amino acids. CDR3 DNA sequence: TGTGCCAGCAGCCGGGATGGACAGGGAGGGGAAGGCTACACCTTC. Protein product: CASSRDGQGGEGYTF. Together with reference TRBV5-4 and TRBJ1-2, the CDR3 gives the full variable domain: ETGVTQSPTHLIKTRGQQVTLRCSSQSGHNTVSWYQQALGQGPQFIFQYYREEENGRGNFPPRFSGLQFPNYSSELNVNALELDDSALYLCASSRDGQGGEGYTFGSGTRLTVV.

The chain combines TRBV6-5 with TRBJ1-6, with TRBD1 matching over 7 bases. V shed 7 bases and J 7 bases; nucleotides not matched to a gene: 10. This CDR3 has 15 residues. Germline lookup yields CDR1 MNHEY and CDR2 SVGAGI. The CDR3 DNA reads TGTGCCAGCAATGGGGCAGGGGGACGGAATTCACCCCTCCACTTT. It specifies CASNGAGGRNSPLHF.

The V and J genes are TRBV23-1 and TRBJ2-5; 9 bases map to TRBD1. TRBV23-1 is flagged as an ORF with uncertain function. This CDR3 comprises 16 residues. J lost 2 bases, V lost 2 bases, and 6 bases had no gene match. CDR3 loop: CASSQEDRGPQETQYF. The CDR3 DNA sequence: TGCGCCAGCAGTCAAGAGGACAGGGGTCCACAAGAGACCCAGTACTTC.

The sample holds a few counts of this clone. The genes are TRBV6-1 and TRBJ2-5, with D maybe TRBD1 (5 bases). Germline CDR1 and CDR2: MNHNS and SASEGT. With 2 bases removed from V and 6 bases from J, the gap between germline ends came to 13 bases. This CDR3 comprises 14 residues. In DNA, the CDR3 is TGTGCCAGCAGTGAAATTCCAGGGCTGAAGACCCAGTACTTC. Translated, it gives CASSEIPGLKTQYF.

The chain joins TRBV7-9 to TRBJ1-1; 7 positions match TRBD1. The CDR3 spans 13 residues. Germline CDR1 and CDR2: SEHNR and FQNEAQ (reference sequence). V dropped 5 bases and J dropped 10; count of bases not matched to a gene: 10. The CDR3 here is CASSIGQESRAFF. CDR3 nucleotide sequence: TGTGCCAGCAGCATCGGACAGGAAAGCAGAGCTTTCTTT. Complete variable domain (other parts from reference TRBV7-9 and TRBJ1-1): DTGVSQNPRHKITKRGQNVTFRCDPISEHNRLYWYRQTLGQGPEFLTYFQNEAQLEKSRLLSDRFSAERPKGSFSTLEIQRTEQGDSAMYLCASSIGQESRAFFGQGTRLTVV.

CDR3 nucleotides: TGTGCCAGTAGTATAGATCGGGGTGGCGTGTATGGCTACACCTTC. Residues: CASSIDRGGVYGYTF. V is TRBV19 and J is TRBJ1-2; D call uncertain. Trimming stripped 0 bases from V and 5 bases from J, with 13 bases between. CDR3 length equals 15 residues. Germline CDR1 is LNHDA and CDR2 is SQIVND (reference sequence).

The rearrangement uses TRBV5-1 and TRBJ2-1, with 9 bases fitting TRBD1. This CDR3 contains 15 residues. Trimming took 4 bases from V and 7 from J; bases not matched to a gene: 9. Germline CDR1 reads SGHRS; CDR2 reads YFSETQ. CDR3 region: CASSPGWDRVNEQFF. As DNA, the CDR3 is TGCGCCAGCAGCCCGGGGTGGGACAGGGTGAATGAGCAGTTCTTC.

This rearrangement joins TRBV5-5 to TRBJ2-5, with 9 bases that match TRBD1. The CDR3 contains 14 residues. In germline, CDR1 is SGHKS, CDR2 YYEKEE (reference sequence). Unmatched junction bases numbered 4, after V lost 0 bases and J lost 7 bases. Here the CDR3 DNA reads TGTGCCAGCAGCTTGGAGGGACAGGGTCTGACCCAGTACTTC. Encoded protein: CASSLEGQGLTQYF.

The table lists this clone with a few counts. The rearrangement joins TRBV5-1 to TRBJ2-7; 8 positions agree with TRBD2. From germline, CDR1 is SGHRS and CDR2 YFSETQ. Trimming removed 4 bases from V and 2 bases from J; junction bases left unmatched: 8. CDR3 size: 15 residues. In nucleotides, the CDR3 is TGCGCCAGCAGCCGAGGACTAGCAAGTCCCTACGAGCAGTACTTC. It yields the protein CASSRGLASPYEQYF. Filled out from reference TRBV5-1 and TRBJ2-7, the complete variable domain reads KAGVTQTPRYLIKTRGQQVTLSCSPISGHRSVSWYQQTPGQGLQFLFEYFSETQRNKGNFPGRFSGRQFSNSRSEMNVSTLELGDSALYLCASSRGLASPYEQYFGPGTRLTVT.

This chain links TRBV20-1 with TRBJ1-2; D is perhaps TRBD1 (5 bases). CDR3 length equals 14 residues. CDR1 DFQATT and CDR2 SNEGSKA come from the germline V gene (reference sequence). The V end lost 3 bases, the J end lost 1 base, and 12 bases lay between the germline ends. The CDR3 DNA sequence: TGCAGTGCTAGTTACGGGGGAATTAACTATGGCTACACCTTC. It encodes CSASYGGINYGYTF.

The chain recombines TRBV11-2 with TRBJ1-1; 10 bases agree with TRBD1. The trim removed 8 bases at V and 4 bases at J, leaving 10 bases unmatched. The CDR3 totals 15 residues. Germline V gene data show CDR1 as SGHAT and CDR2 as FQNNGV. This CDR3 reads CASDPVTGGSTEAFF. The CDR3 DNA is TGTGCCAGCGACCCCGTGACAGGGGGCAGCACTGAAGCTTTCTTT. Drawing the rest from reference TRBV11-2 and TRBJ1-1, the complete variable domain is EAGVAQSPRYKIIEKRQSVAFWCNPISGHATLYWYQQILGQGPKLLIQFQNNGVVDDSQLPKDRFSAERLKGVDSTLKIQPAKLEDSAVYLCASDPVTGGSTEAFFGQGTRLTVV.

The chain links TRBV11-2 to TRBJ2-6, with TRBD2 matching 8 bases. Germline loops: CDR1 SGHAT, CDR2 FQNNGV. The trim removed 2 bases at V and 0 bases at J, leaving 6 bases unmatched. The CDR3 contains 18 residues. CDR3 protein: CASSLRQRGSSGANVLTF. CDR3 DNA: TGTGCCAGCAGCTTAAGGCAGCGGGGGAGCTCTGGGGCCAACGTCCTGACTTTC. The full variable domain, completed using reference TRBV11-2 and TRBJ2-6, is EAGVAQSPRYKIIEKRQSVAFWCNPISGHATLYWYQQILGQGPKLLIQFQNNGVVDDSQLPKDRFSAERLKGVDSTLKIQPAKLEDSAVYLCASSLRQRGSSGANVLTFGAGSRLTVL.

The chain employs TRBV7-2 and TRBJ2-7; D gene unclear. Trimming stripped 5 bases from V and 6 bases from J, with 17 bases between. Germline CDR1 SGHTA, CDR2 FQGNSA. The CDR3 loop spans 14 amino acids. The CDR3 here is CASSATTEIGEQYF. For the CDR3, the DNA is TGTGCCAGCAGCGCCACTACGGAAATTGGCGAGCAGTACTTC.